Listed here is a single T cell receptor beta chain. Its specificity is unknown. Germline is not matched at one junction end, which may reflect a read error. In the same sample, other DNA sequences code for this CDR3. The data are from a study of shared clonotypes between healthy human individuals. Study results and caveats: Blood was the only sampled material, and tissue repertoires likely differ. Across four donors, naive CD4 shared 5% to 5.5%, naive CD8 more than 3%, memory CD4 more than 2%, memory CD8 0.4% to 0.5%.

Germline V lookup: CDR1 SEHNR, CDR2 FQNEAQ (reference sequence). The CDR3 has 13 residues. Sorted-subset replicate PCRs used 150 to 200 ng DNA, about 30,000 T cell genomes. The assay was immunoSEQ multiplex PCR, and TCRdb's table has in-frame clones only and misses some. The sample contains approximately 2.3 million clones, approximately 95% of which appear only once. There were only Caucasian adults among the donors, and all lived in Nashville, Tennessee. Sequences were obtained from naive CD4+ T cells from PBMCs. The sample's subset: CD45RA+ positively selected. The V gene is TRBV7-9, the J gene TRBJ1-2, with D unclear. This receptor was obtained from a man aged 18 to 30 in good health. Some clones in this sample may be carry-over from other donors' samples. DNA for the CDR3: TGCGCCAGCAGCTTAGACGGACTGGATGGCTACACCTTC. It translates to CASSLDGLDGYTF.